The clone carrying this T cell receptor (beta chain) has a handful of counts. What it binds is unknown. The data were obtained in a study of cytomegalovirus exposure and HLA in healthy donors. Notes on the study in general: A further, later analysis showed that HLA-associated TCR beta chains (compared with equally common others) were more clonally expanded.

V shed 2 bases and J shed 5 bases, with 9 bases lying between them. Germline V gene lookup returns CDR1 SEHNR and CDR2 FQNEAQ (reference sequence). CDR3 size: 13 residues. PCR was performed using 60 Vbeta and 13 Jbeta primers. TCRdb's copy holds only in-frame clones and misses some; the assay was immunoSEQ multiplex PCR. This repertoire shows approximately 190,000 clones, 65% to 90% found once; its top ten account for roughly 6.3%. The chain joins TRBV7-9 to TRBJ2-5; D gene ambiguous. Source material: PBMCs. The clonotype originates from a man aged 35-49 years in good health and CMV-seropositive. The DNA for the CDR3 is TGTGCCAGCAGCTTAAGCCTCGTTGAGACCCAGTACTTC. It translates to CASSLSLVETQYF.